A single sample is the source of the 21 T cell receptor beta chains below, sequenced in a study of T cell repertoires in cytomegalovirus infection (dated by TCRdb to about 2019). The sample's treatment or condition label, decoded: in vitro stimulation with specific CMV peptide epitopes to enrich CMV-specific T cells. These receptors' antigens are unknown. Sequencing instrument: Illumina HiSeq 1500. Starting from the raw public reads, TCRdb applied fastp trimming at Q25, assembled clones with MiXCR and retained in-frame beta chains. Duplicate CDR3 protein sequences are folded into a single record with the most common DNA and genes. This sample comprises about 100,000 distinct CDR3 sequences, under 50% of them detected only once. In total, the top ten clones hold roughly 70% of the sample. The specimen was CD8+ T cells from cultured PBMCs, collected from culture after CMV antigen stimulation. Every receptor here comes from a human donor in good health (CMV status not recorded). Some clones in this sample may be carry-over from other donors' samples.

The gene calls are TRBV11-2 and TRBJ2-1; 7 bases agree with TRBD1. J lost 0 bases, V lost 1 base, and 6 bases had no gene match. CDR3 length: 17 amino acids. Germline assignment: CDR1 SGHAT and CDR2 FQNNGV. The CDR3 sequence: CASSLAPGQYSYNEQFF. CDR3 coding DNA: TGTGCCAGCAGCTTAGCCCCGGGACAGTACTCCTACAATGAGCAGTTCTTC. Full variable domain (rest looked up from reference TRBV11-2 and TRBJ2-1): EAGVAQSPRYKIIEKRQSVAFWCNPISGHATLYWYQQILGQGPKLLIQFQNNGVVDDSQLPKDRFSAERLKGVDSTLKIQPAKLEDSAVYLCASSLAPGQYSYNEQFFGPGTRLTVL.

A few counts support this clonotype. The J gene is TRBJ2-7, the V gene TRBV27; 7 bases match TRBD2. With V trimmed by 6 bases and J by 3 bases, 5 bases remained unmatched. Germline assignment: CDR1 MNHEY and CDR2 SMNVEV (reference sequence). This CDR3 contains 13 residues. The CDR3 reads CASSERENYEQYF. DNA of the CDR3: TGTGCCAGCAGCGAGCGGGAAAACTACGAGCAGTACTTC.

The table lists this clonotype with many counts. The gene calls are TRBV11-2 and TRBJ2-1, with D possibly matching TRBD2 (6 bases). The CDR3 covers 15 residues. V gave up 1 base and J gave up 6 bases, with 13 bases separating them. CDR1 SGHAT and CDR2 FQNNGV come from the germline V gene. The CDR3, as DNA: TGTGCCAGCAGCTTAGGTCTGCCACTAGCCAATGAGCAGTTCTTC. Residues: CASSLGLPLANEQFF.

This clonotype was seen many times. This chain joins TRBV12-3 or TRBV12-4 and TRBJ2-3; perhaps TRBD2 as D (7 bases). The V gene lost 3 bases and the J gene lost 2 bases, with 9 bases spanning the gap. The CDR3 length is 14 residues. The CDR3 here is CASSFAGATDTQYF. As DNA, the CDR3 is TGTGCCAGCAGTTTTGCGGGGGCCACAGATACGCAGTATTTT.

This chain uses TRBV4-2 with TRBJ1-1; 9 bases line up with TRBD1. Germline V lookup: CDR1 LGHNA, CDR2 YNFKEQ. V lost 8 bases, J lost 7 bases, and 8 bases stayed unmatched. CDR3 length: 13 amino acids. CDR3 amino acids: CASGSGQGIEAFF. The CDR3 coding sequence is TGTGCCAGCGGGTCAGGACAGGGGATTGAAGCTTTCTTT.

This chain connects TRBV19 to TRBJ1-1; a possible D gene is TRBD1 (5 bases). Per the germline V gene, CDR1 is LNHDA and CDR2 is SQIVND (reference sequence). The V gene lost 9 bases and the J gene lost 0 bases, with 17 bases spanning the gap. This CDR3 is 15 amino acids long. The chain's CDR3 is CASRPGLRMNTEAFF. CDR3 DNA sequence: TGTGCCAGCCGACCGGGACTGCGCATGAACACTGAAGCTTTCTTT.

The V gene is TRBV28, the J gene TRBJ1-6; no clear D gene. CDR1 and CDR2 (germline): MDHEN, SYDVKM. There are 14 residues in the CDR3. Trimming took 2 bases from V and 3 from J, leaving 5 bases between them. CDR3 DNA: TGTGCCAGCAGTTTACCGGGCTATAATTCACCCCTCCACTTT. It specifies CASSLPGYNSPLHF.

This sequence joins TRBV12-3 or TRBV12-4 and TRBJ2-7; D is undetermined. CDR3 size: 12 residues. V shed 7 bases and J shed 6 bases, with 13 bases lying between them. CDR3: CASTNTPIEQYF. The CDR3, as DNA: TGTGCCAGCACTAATACCCCCATCGAGCAGTACTTC.

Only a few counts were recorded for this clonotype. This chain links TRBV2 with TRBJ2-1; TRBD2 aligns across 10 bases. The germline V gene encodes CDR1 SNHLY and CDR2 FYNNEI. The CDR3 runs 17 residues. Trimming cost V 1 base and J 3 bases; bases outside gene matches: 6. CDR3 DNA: TGTGCCAGCAGTGAAGAATCGCTAGCGGGGGTCTACAATGAGCAGTTCTTC. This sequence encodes CASSEESLAGVYNEQFF.

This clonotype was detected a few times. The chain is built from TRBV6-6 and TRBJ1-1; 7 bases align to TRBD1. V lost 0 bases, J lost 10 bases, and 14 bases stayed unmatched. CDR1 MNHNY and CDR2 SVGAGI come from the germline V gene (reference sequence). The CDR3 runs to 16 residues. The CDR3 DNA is TGTGCCAGCAGTTACTCGGATACAGGGGACTTGACCGGAGCTTTCTTT. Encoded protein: CASSYSDTGDLTGAFF.

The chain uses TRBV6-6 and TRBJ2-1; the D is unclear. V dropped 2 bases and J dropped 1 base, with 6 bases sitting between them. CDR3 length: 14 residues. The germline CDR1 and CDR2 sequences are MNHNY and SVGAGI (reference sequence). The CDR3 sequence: CASSYDGSYNEQFF. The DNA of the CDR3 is TGTGCCAGCAGTTACGATGGTTCCTACAATGAGCAGTTCTTC.

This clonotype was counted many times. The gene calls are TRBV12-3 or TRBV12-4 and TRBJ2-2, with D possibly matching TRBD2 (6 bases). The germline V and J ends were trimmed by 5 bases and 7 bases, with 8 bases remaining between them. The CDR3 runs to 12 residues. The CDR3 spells CASSPGDGELFF. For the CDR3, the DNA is TGTGCCAGCAGTCCGGGGGACGGGGAGCTGTTTTTT.

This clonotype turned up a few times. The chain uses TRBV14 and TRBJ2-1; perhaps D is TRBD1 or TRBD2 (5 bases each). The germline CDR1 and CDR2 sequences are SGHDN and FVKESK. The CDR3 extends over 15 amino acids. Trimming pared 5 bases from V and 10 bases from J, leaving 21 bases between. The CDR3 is CASSEVRGPEDEQFF. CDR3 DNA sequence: TGTGCCAGCAGCGAAGTCCGGGGCCCGGAGGACGAGCAGTTCTTC.

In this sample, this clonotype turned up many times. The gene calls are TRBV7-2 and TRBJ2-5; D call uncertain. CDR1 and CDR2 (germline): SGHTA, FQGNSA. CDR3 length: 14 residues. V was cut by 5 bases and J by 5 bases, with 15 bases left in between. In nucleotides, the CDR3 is TGTGCCAGCAGCCCCCTAAGGGCGGTCGAGACCCAGTACTTC. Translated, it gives CASSPLRAVETQYF.

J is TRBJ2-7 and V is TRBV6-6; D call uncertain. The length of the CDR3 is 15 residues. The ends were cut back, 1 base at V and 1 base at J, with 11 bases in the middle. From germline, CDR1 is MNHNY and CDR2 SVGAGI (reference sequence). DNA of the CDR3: TGTGCCAGCAGTTACTTAGAGCCCGAATCCTACGAGCAGTACTTC. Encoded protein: CASSYLEPESYEQYF.

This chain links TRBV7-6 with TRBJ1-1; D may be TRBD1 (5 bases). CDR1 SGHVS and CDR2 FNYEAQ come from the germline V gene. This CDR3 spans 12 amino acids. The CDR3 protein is CAGVWMNTEAFF. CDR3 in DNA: TGTGCGGGGGTGTGGATGAACACTGAAGCTTTCTTT.

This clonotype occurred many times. CDR3 in DNA: TGTGCCAGCAGTCCTGCTTGGCAGTTCCCGGAGACCCAGTACTTC. It codes for CASSPAWQFPETQYF. The V gene is TRBV12-3 or TRBV12-4, the J gene TRBJ2-5, with D uncertain. This CDR3 contains 15 residues. Trimming shortened V by 5 bases and J by 5 bases, and 18 bases separated the two germline ends.

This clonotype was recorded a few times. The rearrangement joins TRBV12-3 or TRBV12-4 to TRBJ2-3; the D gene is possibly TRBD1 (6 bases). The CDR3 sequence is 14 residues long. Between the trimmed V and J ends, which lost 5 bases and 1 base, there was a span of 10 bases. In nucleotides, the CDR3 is TGTGCCAGCAGTACAGGGACGGGCACAGATACGCAGTATTTT. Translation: CASSTGTGTDTQYF.

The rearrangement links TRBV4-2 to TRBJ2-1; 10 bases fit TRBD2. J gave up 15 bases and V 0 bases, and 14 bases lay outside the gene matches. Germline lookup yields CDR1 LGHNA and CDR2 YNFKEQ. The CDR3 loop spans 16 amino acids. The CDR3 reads CASSQDVLAGAKGVFF. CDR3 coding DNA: TGTGCCAGCAGCCAAGATGTCCTAGCGGGGGCCAAGGGGGTGTTCTTC.

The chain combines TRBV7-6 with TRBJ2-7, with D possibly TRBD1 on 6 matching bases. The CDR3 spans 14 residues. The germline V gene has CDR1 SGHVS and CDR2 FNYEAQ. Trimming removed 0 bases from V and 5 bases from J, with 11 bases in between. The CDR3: CASSLAYRADEQYF. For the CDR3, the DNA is TGTGCCAGCAGCTTAGCTTACAGGGCTGACGAGCAGTACTTC. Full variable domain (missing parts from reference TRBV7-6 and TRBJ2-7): GAGVSQSPRYKVTKRGQDVALRCDPISGHVSLYWYRQALGQGPEFLTYFNYEAQQDKSGLPNDRFSAERPEGSISTLTIQRTEQRDSAMYRCASSLAYRADEQYFGPGTRLTVT.

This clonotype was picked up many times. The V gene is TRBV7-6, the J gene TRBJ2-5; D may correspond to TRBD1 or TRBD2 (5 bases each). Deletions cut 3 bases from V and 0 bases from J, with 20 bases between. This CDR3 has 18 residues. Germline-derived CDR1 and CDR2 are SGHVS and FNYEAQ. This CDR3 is CASSFQASGRGDQETQYF. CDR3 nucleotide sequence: TGTGCCAGCAGCTTTCAAGCCTCAGGGAGAGGGGACCAAGAGACCCAGTACTTC.